The present TCR beta chain was sequenced within a study of OX40 agonist ivuxolimab in advanced cancers. Overall study: Dose-escalation patients were diagnosed with hepatocellular carcinoma, melanoma, renal cell cancer or head and neck cancer.

Unmatched junction bases numbered 11, after V lost 3 bases and J lost 4 bases. The CDR3 extends over 17 amino acids. Per germline, CDR1 LNHDA and CDR2 SQIVND (reference sequence). Study-wide points: At 0.1 to 3.0 mg/kg and by week 6, CD4+ and CD8+ T cells in the blood had expanded clonally.

As to this clone: The antigen is not known.

Measured with immunoSEQ multiplex PCR; TCRdb has only the in-frame clones, and not every one. Counted here are tens of thousands of clones, 70% to 80% occurring once; the ten biggest clones make up roughly 3%. The material was CD4+ or CD8+ T cells sorted from blood, obtained in a trial of the OX40 agonist ivuxolimab. The receptor was isolated from an adult with an advanced solid tumor such as melanoma, head and neck, liver or kidney cancer. The J gene is TRBJ1-1, the V gene TRBV19, with 10 bases lining up with TRBD1. DNA of the CDR3: TGTGCCAGTAGTATGCCCGGGACAGGGGCAATCAGCACTGAAGCTTTCTTT. This gives the protein CASSMPGTGAISTEAFF. The entire variable domain, with the rest obtained from reference TRBV19 and TRBJ1-1, is as follows: DGGITQSPKYLFRKEGQNVTLSCEQNLNHDAMYWYRQDPGQGLRLIYYSQIVNDFQKGDIAEGYSVSREKKESFPLTVTSAQKNPTAFYLCASSMPGTGAISTEAFFGQGTRLTVV.